The rows below give T cell receptor beta chains drawn from one sample of a study of cytomegalovirus exposure and HLA in healthy donors. Clones were sequenced by immunoSEQ multiplex PCR, and TCRdb holds only the in-frame ones, with some missing. In the table there are under 150,000 clones, around 81% of which are singletons. Specimen: PBMCs. These receptors all come from a man aged 18 to 35 in good health and CMV-seronegative. The CDR3 runs from the conserved cysteine through the conserved F or W. D genes are given only for firm matches. Some rows mark clone size as missing; the rest say once, few, many or name a class of expanded clone.

d_call	v_call	j_call	clone_size	cdr3_nt	cdr3_aa
TRBD1	TRBV9	TRBJ1-3	NA	TGTGCCAGCAGCGCACGACAGGGTGCCGTGTTGGACACCATATATTTT	CASSARQGAVLDTIYF
NA	TRBV9	TRBJ1-2	NA	TGTGCCAGCAGCGTAGTGACCTGGGGGCATGGCTACACCTTC	CASSVVTWGHGYTF
TRBD1	TRBV27	TRBJ1-6	NA	TGTGCCAGCACCGACGCCTGGGACAGGGTTCGATCACCCCTCCACTTT	CASTDAWDRVRSPLHF
TRBD1	TRBV15	TRBJ1-4	NA	TGTGCCACCAGCAGCCGACAGGGGTCGTGGGAAAAACTGTTTTTT	CATSSRQGSWEKLFF
NA	TRBV19	TRBJ1-1	NA	TGTGCCAGTATCCGGGAGTATTCGGACACTGAAGCTTTCTTT	CASIREYSDTEAFF
NA	TRBV27	TRBJ1-4	NA	TGTGCCAGCAGTCCACACCAGCGGAGGACAACTAATGAAAAACTGTTTTTT	CASSPHQRRTTNEKLFF
NA	TRBV29-1	TRBJ1-1	NA	TGCAGCGTTGATTACGCTACCCCTGAAGCTTTCTTT	CSVDYATPEAFF
NA	TRBV2	TRBJ1-2	once	TGTGCCACCAGCAGTGGTTTTTCGGGGGAGGATTTAAATGGCTACACCTTC	CATSSGFSGEDLNGYTF
TRBD2	TRBV2	TRBJ2-3	NA	TGTGCCAGTCACAGCGGGGGGCCCAAAGATACGCAGTATTTT	CASHSGGPKDTQYF
NA	TRBV7-9	TRBJ1-4	NA	TGTGCCAGCAGCTTAGTGGGCCAGTCTGAAAAACTGTTTTTT	CASSLVGQSEKLFF
NA	TRBV18	TRBJ1-1	once	TGTGCCAGCTCCCTCTACACTGAAGCTTTCTTT	CASSLYTEAFF
NA	TRBV6-5	TRBJ1-5	NA	TGTGCCAGCAGTTACCTGCGGGGAAGCAATCAGCCCCAGCATTTT	CASSYLRGSNQPQHF
NA	TRBV6-4	TRBJ2-2	few	TGTGCCAGCAGTCTGGGGAGCACCGGGGAGCTGTTTTTT	CASSLGSTGELFF
NA	TRBV5-1	TRBJ1-4	NA	TGCGCCAGCACCCTCTCTTACAGGCAAAATGAAAAACTGTTTTTT	CASTLSYRQNEKLFF
NA	TRBV6-5	TRBJ1-5	few	TGTGCCAGCAGTTCCGCGGGACGTCAGCCCCAGCATTTT	CASSSAGRQPQHF
TRBD1	TRBV10-2	TRBJ1-1	medium-sized	TGCGCCAGCAGTGAGTCGCGGAAAACAGGGGTTACTGAAGCTTTCTTT	CASSESRKTGVTEAFF
TRBD2	TRBV9	TRBJ2-3	once	TGTGCCAGCAGCGCCCTAGCGGGGGGTGGAGATACGCAGTATTTT	CASSALAGGGDTQYF
NA	TRBV25-1	TRBJ2-5	NA	TGTGCCAGCAGTGAATCAGAAGGGGTCAGAGAGACCCAGTACTTC	CASSESEGVRETQYF
NA	TRBV15	TRBJ1-2	NA	TGTGCCACCAGCAGAGATAGACTTGGCTACACCTTC	CATSRDRLGYTF
NA	TRBV28	TRBJ2-3	NA	TGTGCCAGCAGCTCACCGGGGGGCGATACGCAGTATTTT	CASSSPGGDTQYF
TRBD1	TRBV25-1	TRBJ1-5	NA	TGTGCCAGCAGTGGGGGTGAGGGGGCCGGTCAGCCCCAGCATTTT	CASSGGEGAGQPQHF
TRBD1	TRBV29-1	TRBJ1-2	NA	TGCAGCGTCCCTTGGACAGGGATGAGTGGCTACACCTTC	CSVPWTGMSGYTF
TRBD1	TRBV28	TRBJ1-1	few	TGTGCCAGCAGTCTCCGGGGACAGGGGCGGGTAAACACTGAAGCTTTCTTT	CASSLRGQGRVNTEAFF
NA	TRBV5-1	TRBJ2-1	NA	TGCGCCAGCAGCTTTTGGGGCGGGGAGAATGAGCAGTTCTTC	CASSFWGGENEQFF
NA	TRBV27	TRBJ2-7	once	TGTGCCAGCAGTTTATCTGGGTTGGACGGGATCTACGAGCAGTACTTC	CASSLSGLDGIYEQYF
TRBD2	TRBV2	TRBJ2-1	NA	TGTGCCAGCAAGGTAGAACTAGCGTCCTACAATGAGCAGTTCTTC	CASKVELASYNEQFF
NA	TRBV4-3	TRBJ1-4	few	TGCGCCAGCAGCCAAGACAGGCGTGAAAAACTGTTTTTT	CASSQDRREKLFF
TRBD1	TRBV6-5	TRBJ2-1	NA	TGTGCCAGCAGTAAGGGGGCAGGTGAGCAGTTCTTC	CASSKGAGEQFF
NA	TRBV27	TRBJ2-1	NA	TGTGCCAGCAGCCCCCGCATAGGACAGCACAATGAGCAGTTCTTC	CASSPRIGQHNEQFF
TRBD1	TRBV9	TRBJ1-1	NA	TGTGCCAGCAGCGGACGCACATCCCGGGACAGGGTCACTGAAGCTTTCTTT	CASSGRTSRDRVTEAFF
TRBD1	TRBV7-2	TRBJ1-6	NA	TGTGCCAGCAGCCCCGACAGGGCGGAGAATTCACCCCTCCACTTT	CASSPDRAENSPLHF
NA	TRBV7-9	TRBJ2-1	NA	TGTGCCAGCAGCCACGGAGGGCCCAATGAGCAGTTCTTC	CASSHGGPNEQFF
TRBD1	TRBV9	TRBJ1-6	NA	TGTGCCAGCACCGGTGGGACAGGAGAAAATTCACCCCTCCACTTT	CASTGGTGENSPLHF
NA	TRBV19	TRBJ1-6	NA	TGTGCCAGTAGTTTTCGGGGAGACTCACCCCTCCACTTT	CASSFRGDSPLHF
TRBD2	TRBV9	TRBJ2-2	once	TGTGCCAGCAGCGTAGAGCCTAGCGGTTTCATCGGGGAGCTGTTTTTT	CASSVEPSGFIGELFF
NA	TRBV11-2	TRBJ1-2	once	TGTGCCAGCAGCTTATCCCCGGGAAGCCGATCTGGCTACACCTTC	CASSLSPGSRSGYTF
TRBD2	TRBV7-9	TRBJ2-3	few	TGTGCCAGCCTATTTCTCGCGGGGGGAACAGATACGCAGTATTTT	CASLFLAGGTDTQYF
TRBD2	TRBV5-1	TRBJ2-7	NA	TGCGCCAGCAGCCACAGCGGGAGCTCCTACGAGCAGTACTTC	CASSHSGSSYEQYF
NA	TRBV6-5	TRBJ1-6	NA	TGTGCCAGCAGTTACTCTACAGGATATAATTCACCCCTCCACTTT	CASSYSTGYNSPLHF
TRBD2	TRBV5-6	TRBJ2-7	NA	TGTGCCAGCAGCCCCGGCGGGGGAGGGTACGAGCAGTACTTC	CASSPGGGGYEQYF
NA	TRBV6-5	TRBJ1-1	NA	TGTACCTCGAATCGCTACCCCGGGGGTGAAGCTTTCTTT	CTSNRYPGGEAFF
NA	TRBV27	TRBJ2-7	NA	TGTGCCAGCAGTCCAAGATACAGGGACTATGAGCAGTACTTC	CASSPRYRDYEQYF
NA	TRBV11-2	TRBJ1-5	NA	TGTGCCAGCAGCTTAAGGTCCGGGGGAAGCAATCAGCCCCAGCATTTT	CASSLRSGGSNQPQHF
TRBD1	TRBV9	TRBJ1-2	once	TGTGCCAGCACCCGGGGACAGTCGTATGGCTACACCTTC	CASTRGQSYGYTF
NA	TRBV5-6	TRBJ1-2	NA	TGTGCCAGCAGCGGAGGACGCCTGAGGGGCTACACCTTC	CASSGGRLRGYTF
NA	TRBV27	TRBJ2-7	NA	TGTGCCAGCAGTCCCCCAGGGCGCGAGCAGTACTTC	CASSPPGREQYF
NA	TRBV2	TRBJ2-3	NA	TGTGCCAGCAGTGTGGGAGGTAGTGGCACAGATACGCAGTATTTT	CASSVGGSGTDTQYF
NA	TRBV10-3	TRBJ2-7	NA	TGTGCCATCAGTGAGTCACTTGACATTACCGACGAGCAGTACTTC	CAISESLDITDEQYF
TRBD1	TRBV29-1	TRBJ1-1	NA	TGCAGCGTTGACAGGGGGCAATCCACTGAAGCTTTCTTT	CSVDRGQSTEAFF
NA	TRBV2	TRBJ1-5	NA	TGTGCCAGCCAGGAGGGGGGGGCATATCAGCCCCAGCATTTT	CASQEGGAYQPQHF
TRBD1	TRBV9	TRBJ1-1	NA	TGTGCCAGCAGCGAGTGGGGGACAGTGGGCACTGAAGCTTTCTTT	CASSEWGTVGTEAFF
TRBD2	TRBV27	TRBJ2-7	NA	TGTGCCAGCAGTTTATCTGGCGGGGGGACCTACGAGCAGTACTTC	CASSLSGGGTYEQYF
NA	TRBV6-6	TRBJ2-5	NA	TGTGCCAGCAGTCCCCAGATGCAAGAGACCCAGTACTTC	CASSPQMQETQYF